This TCR beta chain was captured in a study of cytomegalovirus exposure and HLA in healthy donors. Trimming removed 10 bases from V and 6 bases from J; junction bases left unmatched: 4. The CDR3 consists of 13 residues. Germline values: CDR1 MNHNY, CDR2 SVGAGI (reference sequence). Whole-study findings and limits: Listed as cytomegalovirus-associated were roughly 180 TCR beta chains. Later on, a genetic analysis was performed. It linked a missense variant in DCLRE1C with V- and J-gene trimming of TCR beta.

The PCR contained 60 Vbeta and 13 Jbeta primers. Profiled with immunoSEQ multiplex PCR; TCRdb holds only in-frame clones, not every one. The repertoire has more than 85,000 clones, around 86% of them found once; the top ten carry approximately 6.9%. Worth noting for this clone: The target antigen is unknown.

The rearrangement joins TRBV6-6 to TRBJ2-2; 11 positions match TRBD2. The clonotype originates from a man aged 30-40 years in good health and CMV-seropositive. The specimen sequenced was PBMCs. The DNA for the CDR3 is TGTGCCATTAGCGGGGGGGCGGCCGGGGAGCTGTTTTTT. Protein sequence: CAISGGAAGELFF.